A single sample is the source of the 17 T cell receptor beta chains below, sequenced in a study of T cell responses to AZD1222 COVID-19 vaccine. TCRdb's copy holds only in-frame clones and misses some; the assay was immunoSEQ multiplex PCR. The sample comprises roughly 13,000 clones, under 85% of which are singletons, and approximately 40% rests with the top ten. The starting material was peripheral blood, obtained 28 days after the second AZD1222 dose. These receptors were taken from an adult who received the AZD1222 COVID-19 vaccine.

The chain uses TRBV6-4 and TRBJ2-3; TRBD1 might be the D (5 bases). This CDR3 has 15 amino acids. Germline loops: CDR1 MRHNA, CDR2 SNTAGT. Trimming shortened V by 2 bases and J by 6 bases, and 15 bases separated the two germline ends. The CDR3 DNA sequence: TGTGCCAGCAGTGACAGGGCGGAAGGGGCTGATACGCAGTATTTT. Its protein product is CASSDRAEGADTQYF.

V usage is TRBV4-1 and J usage is TRBJ2-5; 10 bases are a match to TRBD2. The CDR3 is made up of 18 amino acids. Germline V gene lookup returns CDR1 MGHRA and CDR2 YSYEKL. V shed 1 base and J 1 base; nucleotides not matched to a gene: 9. DNA for the CDR3: TGCGCCAGCAGCCAAGTGGCTAGCGGGAGAGGGACCCAAGAGACCCAGTACTTC. It specifies CASSQVASGRGTQETQYF.

V usage is TRBV6-2 or TRBV6-3 and J usage is TRBJ2-7; a weak D match, TRBD2 (7 bases). Germline V lookup: CDR1 MNHEY, CDR2 SVGEGT. V was pared by 6 bases and J by 3 bases, with 18 bases between. This CDR3 has 15 residues. The CDR3: CASSGGPGGYYEQYF. For the CDR3, the DNA is TGTGCCAGCAGCGGCGGTCCGGGGGGCTACTACGAGCAGTACTTC.

The rearrangement links TRBV25-1 to TRBJ1-5; tentatively, D is TRBD1 (5 bases). V lost 2 bases and J 6 bases, leaving 11 bases between the germline ends. Germline assignment: CDR1 MGHDK and CDR2 SYGVNS. The CDR3 length is 14 residues. CDR3 residues: CASSEAGSGQPQHF. CDR3 DNA: TGTGCCAGCAGTGAAGCAGGGTCGGGTCAGCCCCAGCATTTT.

The table lists this clone with a few counts. The chain couples TRBV4-2 to TRBJ2-7; D possibly matches TRBD1 or TRBD2 (5 bases each). From germline, CDR1 is LGHNA and CDR2 YNFKEQ. V lost 7 bases and J 4 bases, leaving 11 bases between the germline ends. The CDR3 runs to 12 residues. The CDR3 loop reads CASKGRSYEQYF. The CDR3 DNA is TGTGCCAGCAAGGGACGTTCTTACGAGCAGTACTTC.

This clone was picked up one time. The rearrangement uses TRBV30 and TRBJ2-7, with a weak D call TRBD2 (5 bases). The CDR3 extends over 11 amino acids. In germline, CDR1 is GTSNPN, CDR2 SVGIG (reference sequence). V gave up 5 bases and J gave up 4 bases, with 9 bases separating them. The CDR3 nucleotides are TGTGCCTGGGGACGGACTTACGAGCAGTACTTC. It specifies CAWGRTYEQYF.

J is TRBJ2-1 and V is TRBV19, with D unresolved. CDR1 LNHDA and CDR2 SQIVND come from the germline V gene (reference sequence). V was clipped by 4 bases and J by 3 bases, with 7 bases between them. The CDR3 is 13 amino acids. The CDR3 DNA follows: TGTGCCAGTAGTAGACCCAACTACAATGAGCAGTTCTTC. Amino acids: CASSRPNYNEQFF.

This clone was found a few times. The chain has TRBV13 and TRBJ1-3; perhaps TRBD1 as D (5 bases). The CDR3 covers 16 residues. Trimming took 5 bases from V and 0 from J, leaving 14 bases between them. CDR1 PRHDT and CDR2 FYEKMQ come from the germline V gene (reference sequence). This CDR3 reads CASSRGGRSSGNTIYF. The CDR3 DNA follows: TGTGCCAGCAGCCGGGGCGGGAGAAGCTCTGGAAACACCATATATTTT.

The CDR3 nucleotides read TGCGCCAGCAGCGTCCGGGACAGGGCCTTCCCGGACACCTTC. Residues: CASSVRDRAFPDTF. The chain uses TRBV4-1 and TRBJ1-2, with TRBD1 matching 9 bases. With 5 bases clipped from V and 12 bases from J, the junction kept 13 bases outside the gene matches. Germline values: CDR1 MGHRA, CDR2 YSYEKL. The CDR3 loop spans 14 amino acids.

This chain links TRBV12-5 with TRBJ2-4; D ambiguous. Per the germline V gene, CDR1 is LGHNT and CDR2 is FRNRAP. CDR3 length: 16 amino acids. Trimming removed 6 bases from V and 0 bases from J, with 15 bases in between. CDR3 DNA sequence: TGTGCTAGTGGCCCGCCGACGCGACTAGCCAAAAACATTCAGTACTTC. Translating gives CASGPPTRLAKNIQYF.

J is TRBJ1-2 and V is TRBV5-1; 7 bases map to TRBD1. Unmatched junction bases numbered 6, after V lost 3 bases and J lost 4 bases. Germline assignment: CDR1 SGHRS and CDR2 YFSETQ. This CDR3 has 14 residues. Written as DNA, the CDR3 is TGCGCCAGCAGCTCTCCGGGACAGAGCTATGGCTACACCTTC. Amino acid sequence: CASSSPGQSYGYTF.

This clone was seen a few times. The gene calls are TRBV25-1 and TRBJ1-5; possibly TRBD1 for D (5 bases). The germline V and J ends were trimmed by 4 bases and 0 bases, with 16 bases remaining between them. Germline loops: CDR1 MGHDK, CDR2 SYGVNS. The CDR3 totals 17 residues. The CDR3 reads CASSGDKQGHSNQPQHF. The CDR3 nucleotides are TGTGCCAGCAGTGGAGACAAGCAGGGCCATAGCAATCAGCCCCAGCATTTT.

This clone was observed a single time. The CDR3 DNA reads TGTGCCAGCAGTCCCTCCCCCCACAGGGGCACTGGAAACACCATATATTTT. Amino acid sequence: CASSPSPHRGTGNTIYF. The chain has TRBV27 and TRBJ1-3, with 7 bases that match TRBD1. V gave up 5 bases and J gave up 2 bases; unmatched junction bases: 12. This CDR3 is 17 amino acids long. Germline assignment: CDR1 MNHEY and CDR2 SMNVEV (reference sequence).

V is TRBV2 and J is TRBJ1-3; D call uncertain. The CDR3 covers 13 residues. Trimming pared 1 base from V and 1 base from J, leaving 2 bases between. The germline V gene has CDR1 SNHLY and CDR2 FYNNEI. The CDR3 region is CASSEGSGNTIYF. CDR3 in DNA: TGTGCCAGCAGTGAAGGTTCTGGAAACACCATATATTTT.

This clone has more than one count but fewer than ten. The chain couples TRBV2 to TRBJ1-6; no firm D call. Germline-derived CDR1 and CDR2 are SNHLY and FYNNEI. Trimming shortened V by 6 bases and J by 7 bases, and 16 bases separated the two germline ends. The CDR3 is made up of 15 amino acids. The CDR3 spells CASSIMGMRNSPLHF. CDR3 DNA sequence: TGTGCCAGCAGCATTATGGGCATGCGGAATTCACCCCTCCACTTT.

The V call is TRBV5-6, the J call TRBJ2-7; D gene uncertain. Deletions cut 0 bases from V and 8 bases from J, with 12 bases between. The CDR3 length is 13 residues. Per germline, CDR1 SGHDT and CDR2 YYEEEE. CDR3 in amino acids: CASSLEETSKQYF. CDR3 sequence (DNA): TGTGCCAGCAGCTTGGAAGAGACCTCAAAGCAGTACTTC.

This chain uses TRBV12-3 or TRBV12-4 with TRBJ2-7; D remains ambiguous. This CDR3 region has 12 residues. Between the trimmed V and J ends, which lost 5 bases and 7 bases, there was a span of 12 bases. CDR3 sequence reads: CASSLRAREQYF. CDR3 nucleotide sequence: TGTGCCAGCAGTCTCCGGGCGCGGGAGCAGTACTTC.